This T cell receptor beta chain was identified in a study of blood T cell repertoires in COVID-19. TCRdb's copy holds only in-frame clones and misses some; the assay was immunoSEQ multiplex PCR. The sample includes about 120,000 clones, about 85% of them seen just once. V gave up 7 bases and J gave up 5 bases, with 11 bases separating them. The CDR3 covers 12 residues. Germline assignment: CDR1 MNHEY and CDR2 SVGAGI. Specimen: peripheral blood. The V call is TRBV6-5, the J call TRBJ1-2, with D hard to call. The origin of this receptor is a man aged 40-55 years with acute or convalescent COVID-19. The CDR3 nucleotides read TGTGCCAGCAAGTCAGGTGCTTATGGCTACACCTTC. Its translation: CASKSGAYGYTF.